This T cell receptor (beta chain) derives from a study of T cells expressing NK-cell markers. No DNA is given; TCRdb re-called the 5' RACE reads and lists each CDR3 protein once. The specimen's table records some 450,000 distinct CDR3 sequences. This CDR3 comprises 13 residues. Germline CDR1 SEHNR, CDR2 FQNEAQ (reference sequence). Sequencing input: blood T cells: a sorted CD56 or NKG2C T cell subset, CD4+ or CD8+ T cells, or bulk PBMC T cells (not recorded which). This chain connects TRBV7-9 to TRBJ1-5; without DNA, the TCRdb call of TRBD1 cannot be checked. The sequence came from a woman aged 18-70 years in good health. This CDR3 reads CASSRDGDQPQHF.